In this sample, the clone carrying this T cell receptor (beta chain) turned up a few times. The antigen remains unidentified. TCRdb redid the calling of the RT-PCR reads with MiXCR, one entry per CDR3 protein. This sample has a few hundred thousand distinct CDR3 sequences, with about 14% found just once. The data were taken from a study of response to subunit inactivated influenza vaccine. The CDR3 has 16 residues. Trimming stripped 7 bases from V and 4 bases from J, with 20 bases between. CDR1 and CDR2 (germline): SGHTA, FQGNSA. Whole-study results and caveats: The authors suggested that few new T cells are recruited per seasonal influenza vaccination.

The sequence came from a man aged 45-60 years who received an inactivated influenza vaccine. This rearrangement joins TRBV7-2 to TRBJ2-1; tentative D call: TRBD2 (6 bases). This specimen consisted of PBMCs from blood, obtained less than 13 days after vaccination. The CDR3 loop reads CASNLPYRAGYNEQFF. The CDR3 coding sequence is TGTGCCAGCAACCTACCATATCGCGCGGGGTACAATGAGCAGTTCTTC.